This T cell receptor beta chain appears in the sequencing data of a study of shared clonotypes between healthy human individuals (dated by TCRdb to 2020 to 2021). Notes on the research overall: A few men and a couple of women, aged 18 to 49 years, made up the cohort. For each donor, three plates each were used for CD4 naive and CD4 memory, two plates were used for CD8 naive, and one plate was used for CD8 memory. To estimate repertoire size and how much clonotypes are shared between individuals, the study performed deep sequencing of blood TCR repertoires from five healthy adults. Different laboratories and diverse techniques were used to prepare libraries and sequence TCR repertoires, to increase sequencing depth and limit assay-specific biases. Leukapheresis yielded between about 0.8 and 9.5 billion PBMCs per donor.

CDR1 and CDR2, per the germline V gene, are SNHLY and FYNNEI. Cut back by 8 bases and 7 bases, the V and J ends lie 12 bases apart. Counted from cysteine to phenylalanine, this CDR3 has 12 amino acids. Just the 36-base CDR3 DNA is kept, in frame starting at base 1. Using the deep immunoSEQ assay, TCR CDR3 regions were amplified from genomic DNA by multiplex PCR. Genomic DNA extracted from each cell subset was distributed evenly over all wells of several immunoSEQ 96-well plates, and each plate served as one replicate. For sorted subsets, around 0.2 ug of genomic DNA, equivalent to 30,000 or so T cell genomes, went into each replicate PCR. Purified libraries were measured with a Qubit 3.0 fluorometer, size-checked on a Bioanalyzer 2100, and measured again with the KAPA Library Quantification kit. Every immunoSEQ 96-well plate was sequenced on a separate single-read 150-cycle Illumina NextSeq 550 flow cell. Regarding the original processing steps: The immunoSEQ output contained only junctional sequences without quality scores, so filtering could not match that applied to full-length reads. To assign V/J genes and CDR3, sequences were annotated using PyIR, a Python wrapper for IgBLAST v1.9, with IMGT germline references. Reads with weak V/J assignments (E-value above 1e-6), missing CDR3, stop codons, out-of-frame junctions, or ambiguous translated residues were removed. V3J clonotypes were defined as sequences sharing an identical inferred V gene, J gene, and CDR3 amino acid sequence. Percentage overlap between repertoires was computed as shared unique clonotypes divided by the size of the smaller repertoire. Richness of each repertoire was evaluated using RTK rarefaction, the Chao1 estimator, and Recon v2.1 estimates of unobserved clonotypes. OLGA was used to compute generation probabilities for all TCRbeta clonotypes that the gDNA method yielded from a handful of donors. This immuneACCESS table, as held by TCRdb, lists in-frame sequences with V and J called but not all clones. Of the missing ones, under half trace to an unresolved V gene in checked studies; the others have no known cause. V and J calls and clone size are given by that table; D and trimming were obtained from the DNA. The table for this sample lists over a million clones; about 80% of them were counted only once. The ten largest clonotypes hold 1.2% to 1.5% of the sample.

As regards this clone: The target of this receptor is not known. Per-base qualities were not stored, and no clone one base away is much larger.

Summary of the overall study and its limitations: Compared with non-shared clonotypes, the clonotypes found in all four sorted-subset donors had higher generation probabilities. Rarefaction of sorted-subset datasets indicated incomplete sequencing despite the large sequencing depth. Only blood was sampled, and tissue TCR repertoires likely differ from those in blood. Sharing across a handful of donors was observed for around 5% of naive CD4, under 4% of naive CD8, 2% to 2.5% of memory CD4, and about 0.39% of memory CD8 clonotypes. The small number of donors limited the genetic and exposure-history diversity represented. Larger estimated clonotype richness was generally found for naive subsets than for memory subsets. Based on pairwise subsampling, the degree of clonotype sharing among donors was expected to be affected by sequencing depth.

The donors were healthy, HIV-negative adults with no recently reported acute infections or vaccinations. Only Caucasian adults living in Nashville, Tennessee, USA were represented among the donors. CD4+ T cells were enriched by magnetic negative selection, after which naive cells were positively selected on CD45RA and the negative fraction was taken as the memory subset. After blood collection by leukapheresis, PBMCs were isolated using Ficoll-Histopaque density gradient centrifugation and then cryopreserved in the vapor phase of liquid nitrogen. Analytical flow cytometry was used to check the purity and quantity of each magnetically sorted T cell population. Genomic DNA was isolated from each sorted fraction and quantified by UV absorbance on a Nanodrop 2000c.

The chain joins TRBV2 to TRBJ2-4; the D gene is perhaps TRBD2, from 5 matching bases. The source material was memory CD4+ T cells sorted from blood. The meaning of the sample's cell subset or site label: CD45RA-negative fraction. The receptor was isolated from a young man in good health. This receptor carries the CDR3 CASGARGNIQYF. The DNA sequence reads TGTGCCAGCGGAGCTAGAGGGAACATTCAGTACTTC. With the rest looked up from the reference TRBV2 and TRBJ2-4 genes rather than sequenced, the full variable domain is EPEVTQTPSHQVTQMGQEVILRCVPISNHLYFYWYRQILGQKVEFLVSFYNNEISEKSEIFDDQFSVERPDGSNFTLKIRSTKLEDSAMYFCASGARGNIQYFGAGTRLSVL.